These 15 T cell receptor beta chains were all obtained from the same sample, sequenced in a study of T-cell reconstitution after alpha-beta-depleted transplantation in children. Unique molecular identifiers were incorporated during preparation of the TCRbeta library. Each CDR3 protein is one row after TCRdb ran MiXCR on the PCR reads. The sample lists 200,000 to 300,000 distinct CDR3 sequences; over 20% were seen once. The source material was PBMCs, sampled before TCRalphabeta/CD19-depleted stem cell transplant. The origin of the receptors is a girl aged 2-10 years with Fanconi anemia, due to receive a stem cell transplant.

V and J are TRBV11-2 and TRBJ2-5; possibly TRBD2 for D (6 bases). The CDR3 runs 16 residues. Trimming took 4 bases from V and 2 from J, leaving 17 bases between them. Germline CDR1 SGHAT, CDR2 FQNNGV. CDR3 residues: CASSSRGGTPQETQYF. CDR3 bases: TGTGCCAGCAGCTCAAGGGGCGGGACTCCACAAGAGACCCAGTACTTC.

This sequence joins TRBV9 and TRBJ2-3, with TRBD2 matching 9 bases. CDR1 is SGDLS and CDR2 is YYNGEE in the germline V gene. After removal of 4 bases from V and 4 bases from J, the junction contained 4 bases not matched to a gene. CDR3 length equals 14 residues. CDR3 protein: CASSFSGSPDTQYF. CDR3 DNA sequence: TGTGCCAGCAGCTTTAGCGGGAGTCCAGATACGCAGTATTTT.

In this sample, this clonotype turned up many times. The CDR3 DNA reads TGTGCCATCAGTGAGTCTGGGACTAGCGGGAGTTTTGAGCAGTTCTTC. Its protein product is CAISESGTSGSFEQFF. The rearrangement uses TRBV10-3 and TRBJ2-1, with TRBD2 identical over 14 bases. CDR3 size: 16 residues. CDR1 ENHRY and CDR2 SYGVKD come from the germline V gene. The V segment lost 0 bases and the J segment 9 bases; nucleotides outside the gene matches: 4.

V is TRBV29-1 and J is TRBJ1-2, with D uncertain. Germline V CDR1 and CDR2: SQVTM, ANQGSEA. The CDR3 is 15 residues long. V lost 3 bases and J lost 0, with 14 bases in between. The DNA for the CDR3 is TGCAGCGTTGACGAGAGGGCGAAAACTAACTATGGCTACACCTTC. Translation: CSVDERAKTNYGYTF.

As regards this clonotype: A much larger clone lies one base from this, so it may be a read error. This chain links TRBV20-1 with TRBJ1-3; no clear D. Germline lookup yields CDR1 DFQATT and CDR2 SNEGSKA (reference sequence). This CDR3 has 15 residues. The CDR3: CCARSGATRGNTIYF. The CDR3 region has the DNA TGCTGTGCTAGAAGCGGCGCCACACGTGGAAACACCATATATTTT.

This clonotype was seen repeatedly, ten times or more. The chain links TRBV29-1 to TRBJ2-7, with D maybe TRBD1 (6 bases). The germline V gene encodes CDR1 SQVTM and CDR2 ANQGSEA. Trimming took 4 bases from V and 2 from J, leaving 18 bases between them. The length of the CDR3 is 15 residues. The CDR3, as DNA: TGCAGCGTTGGCCGCCCGCAGGGGATTGCCTACGAGCAGTACTTC. Encoded protein: CSVGRPQGIAYEQYF.

This clonotype was recorded at least ten times. The CDR3 sequence is CSANDRAYGYTF. In DNA form, the CDR3 reads TGCAGTGCTAACGACAGGGCCTATGGCTACACCTTC. The chain recombines TRBV20-1 with TRBJ1-2; 7 bases fit TRBD1. The CDR3 spans 12 residues. Trimming cost V 4 bases and J 4 bases; bases outside gene matches: 3. Per germline, CDR1 DFQATT and CDR2 SNEGSKA (reference sequence).

This clonotype was observed a handful of times. The V and J genes are TRBV24-1 and TRBJ1-2; TRBD1 is a possible D gene (6 bases). V gave up 3 bases and J gave up 2 bases, with 9 bases separating them. Germline CDR1 reads KGHDR; CDR2 reads SFDVKD. The CDR3 is made up of 14 amino acids. CDR3 amino acids: CATSDTGGNYGYTF. The DNA of the CDR3 is TGTGCCACCAGTGATACGGGGGGCAACTATGGCTACACCTTC.

J is TRBJ1-5 and V is TRBV20-1; D remains unclear. In germline, CDR1 is DFQATT, CDR2 SNEGSKA (reference sequence). The germline V and J ends were trimmed by 2 bases and 4 bases, with 12 bases remaining between them. The CDR3 is 14 residues long. Here the CDR3 DNA reads TGCAGTGCTAGATTGGCAGGCGCTAATCAGCCCCAGCATTTT. Its protein product is CSARLAGANQPQHF.

This clonotype was counted many times. The chain joins TRBV7-2 to TRBJ2-3, with unresolved D. From germline, CDR1 is SGHTA and CDR2 FQGNSA. Trimming took off 2 bases at V and 0 bases at J, with 9 bases between the two ends. CDR3 length: 15 residues. The CDR3 coding sequence is TGTGCCAGCAGCTTATTGCGGACCAGCACAGATACGCAGTATTTT. This codes for CASSLLRTSTDTQYF.

This clonotype was counted at least ten times. The V call is TRBV7-2, the J call TRBJ2-5, with 7 bases aligning to TRBD2. The CDR3 contains 15 residues. Germline trimming cut 1 base from V and 5 bases from J; bases unmatched to any gene: 7. Germline values: CDR1 SGHTA, CDR2 FQGNSA. CDR3 sequence reads: CASSLEAGVWETQYF. The DNA of the CDR3 is TGTGCCAGCAGCTTAGAGGCGGGGGTCTGGGAGACCCAGTACTTC.

This clonotype appeared a few times. CDR3 residues: CASSPGRLDNEQFF. The CDR3 DNA follows: TGCGCCAGCAGCCCCGGACGTCTAGACAATGAGCAGTTCTTC. The V and J genes are TRBV5-1 and TRBJ2-1; D is undetermined. Deletions cut 4 bases from V and 5 bases from J, with 13 bases between. Germline V gives CDR1 SGHRS, CDR2 YFSETQ. The CDR3 totals 14 residues.

Judged by abundance, this clonotype is medium-sized. J is TRBJ2-1 and V is TRBV20-1; 10 bases are shared with TRBD2. The CDR3 is made up of 16 amino acids. The germline gives CDR1 DFQATT, CDR2 SNEGSKA (reference sequence). Losses at the gene ends were 0 bases for V and 6 bases for J; bases not matched to a gene: 8. For the CDR3, the DNA is TGCAGTGCTAGAGACCGACTAGCGGGTAAACCCAATGAGCAGTTCTTC. Amino acid sequence: CSARDRLAGKPNEQFF.

This clonotype was observed at least ten times. The gene calls are TRBV12-3 or TRBV12-4 and TRBJ2-1; 7 bases line up with TRBD2. The CDR3 is 16 amino acids. Trimming removed 3 bases from V and 3 bases from J; junction bases left unmatched: 8. CDR3 protein: CASSLGGGPYYNEQFF. The CDR3 nucleotides are TGTGCCAGCAGTTTGGGGGGAGGGCCATACTACAATGAGCAGTTCTTC.

V usage is TRBV18 and J usage is TRBJ2-7; 10 nucleotides match TRBD2. From germline, CDR1 is KGHSH and CDR2 LQKENI. Trimming removed 3 bases from V and 2 bases from J; junction bases left unmatched: 4. The CDR3 length is 15 residues. In DNA, the CDR3 is TGTGCCAGCTCACCGAGAACTAGCGGGGCCTACGAGCAGTACTTC. It yields the protein CASSPRTSGAYEQYF.